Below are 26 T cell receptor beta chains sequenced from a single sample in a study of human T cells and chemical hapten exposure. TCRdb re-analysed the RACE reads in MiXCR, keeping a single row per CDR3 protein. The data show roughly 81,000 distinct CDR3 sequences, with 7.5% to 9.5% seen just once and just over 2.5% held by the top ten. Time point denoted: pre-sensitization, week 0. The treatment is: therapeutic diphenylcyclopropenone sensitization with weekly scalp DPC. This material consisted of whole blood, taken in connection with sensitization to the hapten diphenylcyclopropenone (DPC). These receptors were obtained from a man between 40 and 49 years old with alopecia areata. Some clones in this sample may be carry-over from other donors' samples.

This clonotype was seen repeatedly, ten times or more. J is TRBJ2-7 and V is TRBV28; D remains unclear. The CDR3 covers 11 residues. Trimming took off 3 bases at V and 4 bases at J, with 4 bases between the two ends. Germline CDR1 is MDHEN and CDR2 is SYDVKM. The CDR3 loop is CASSLGYEQYF. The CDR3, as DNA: TGTGCCAGCAGTTTGGGTTACGAGCAGTACTTC.

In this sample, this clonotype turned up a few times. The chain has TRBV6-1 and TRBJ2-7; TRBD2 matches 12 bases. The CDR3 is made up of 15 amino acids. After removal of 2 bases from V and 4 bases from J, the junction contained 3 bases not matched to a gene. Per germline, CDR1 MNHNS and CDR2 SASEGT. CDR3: CASSEQTSGSYEQYF. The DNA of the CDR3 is TGTGCCAGCAGTGAACAGACTAGCGGGAGTTACGAGCAGTACTTC.

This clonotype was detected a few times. CDR3 region: CSVSAESVYNEQFF. In DNA, the CDR3 is TGCAGCGTTTCAGCGGAGTCCGTATACAATGAGCAGTTCTTC. V usage is TRBV29-1 and J usage is TRBJ2-1; D might be TRBD2 (5 bases). This CDR3 has 14 residues. Trimming shortened V by 5 bases and J by 4 bases, and 15 bases separated the two germline ends. Germline CDR1 is SQVTM and CDR2 is ANQGSEA.

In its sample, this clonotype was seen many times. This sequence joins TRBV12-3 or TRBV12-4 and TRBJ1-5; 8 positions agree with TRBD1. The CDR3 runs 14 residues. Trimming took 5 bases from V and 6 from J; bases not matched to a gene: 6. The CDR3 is CASSITGGGQPQHF. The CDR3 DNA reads TGTGCCAGCAGTATAACAGGGGGAGGTCAGCCCCAGCATTTT.

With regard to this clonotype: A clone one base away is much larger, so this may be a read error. CDR3 sequence reads: CASKSGATNEKLSF. CDR3 DNA sequence: TGTGCCAGCAAATCAGGGGCAACTAATGAAAAACTGTCTTTT. The chain uses TRBV2 and TRBJ1-4, with TRBD1 as a possible D gene (6 bases). Germline V gives CDR1 SNHLY, CDR2 FYNNEI. The CDR3 runs 14 residues. The full variable domain, rest sourced from reference TRBV2 and TRBJ1-4, is EPEVTQTPSHQVTQMGQEVILRCVPISNHLYFYWYRQILGQKVEFLVSFYNNEISEKSEIFDDQFSVERPDGSNFTLKIRSTKLEDSAMYFCASKSGATNEKLSFGSGTQLSVL.

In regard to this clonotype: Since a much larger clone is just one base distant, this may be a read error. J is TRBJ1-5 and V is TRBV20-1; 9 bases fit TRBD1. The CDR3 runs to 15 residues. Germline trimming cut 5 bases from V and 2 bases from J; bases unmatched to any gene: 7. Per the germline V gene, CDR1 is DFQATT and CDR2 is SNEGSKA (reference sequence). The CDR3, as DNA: TGCAGTGCTGCGAACAGGGGGCATCGCAATCAGCCCCAGCATTTT. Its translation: CSAANRGHRNQPQHF.

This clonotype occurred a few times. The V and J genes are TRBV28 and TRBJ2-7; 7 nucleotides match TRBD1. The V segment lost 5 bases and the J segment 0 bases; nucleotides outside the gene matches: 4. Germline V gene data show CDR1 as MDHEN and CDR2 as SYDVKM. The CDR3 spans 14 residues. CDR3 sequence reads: CASSPGQSSYEQYF. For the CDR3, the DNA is TGTGCCAGCAGTCCGGGACAGTCCTCCTACGAGCAGTACTTC.

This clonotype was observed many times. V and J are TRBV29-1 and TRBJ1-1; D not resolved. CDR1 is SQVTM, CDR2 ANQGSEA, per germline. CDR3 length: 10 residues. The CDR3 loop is CIATNTEAFF. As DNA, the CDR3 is TGCATCGCCACAAACACTGAAGCTTTCTTT.

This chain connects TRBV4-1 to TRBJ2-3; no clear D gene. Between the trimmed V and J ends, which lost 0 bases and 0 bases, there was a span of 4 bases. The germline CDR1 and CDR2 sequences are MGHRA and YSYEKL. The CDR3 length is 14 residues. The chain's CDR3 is CASSQDTSTDTQYF. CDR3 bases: TGCGCCAGCAGCCAAGATACGAGCACAGATACGCAGTATTTT.

The CDR3, as DNA: TGTGCCAGTAGTTCGCTAGCCGGGGGAGGGGGTGAGCAGTTCTTC. Protein: CASSSLAGGGGEQFF. The chain uses TRBV19 and TRBJ2-1; maybe TRBD2 (7 bases). Trimming shortened V by 5 bases and J by 9 bases, and 20 bases separated the two germline ends. The germline V gene encodes CDR1 LNHDA and CDR2 SQIVND (reference sequence). CDR3 size: 15 residues.

The CDR3 region has the DNA TGTGCCAGCAGCTTAGAAGGCCGGACCAGGGGCACAGATACGCAGTATTTT. This codes for CASSLEGRTRGTDTQYF. The V gene is TRBV11-3, the J gene TRBJ2-3; possibly TRBD1 for D (5 bases). The CDR3 loop spans 17 amino acids. Trimming stripped 0 bases from V and 1 base from J, with 14 bases between. Germline loops: CDR1 SGHNT, CDR2 YENEEA.

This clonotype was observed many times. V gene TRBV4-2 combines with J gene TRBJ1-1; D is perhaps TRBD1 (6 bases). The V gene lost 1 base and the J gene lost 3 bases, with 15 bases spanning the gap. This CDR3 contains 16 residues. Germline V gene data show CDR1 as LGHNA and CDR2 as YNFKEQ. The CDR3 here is CASSQGRGLGDTEAFF. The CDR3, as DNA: TGTGCCAGCAGCCAAGGTCGGGGGCTTGGGGACACTGAAGCTTTCTTT.

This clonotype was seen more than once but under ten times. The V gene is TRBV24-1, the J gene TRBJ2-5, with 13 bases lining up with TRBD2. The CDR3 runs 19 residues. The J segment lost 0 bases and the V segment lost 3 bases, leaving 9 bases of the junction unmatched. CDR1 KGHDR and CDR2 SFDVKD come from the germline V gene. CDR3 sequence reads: CATSDPTPTSGRNQETQYF. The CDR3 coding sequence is TGTGCCACCAGTGATCCCACTCCGACTAGCGGGAGGAACCAAGAGACCCAGTACTTC.

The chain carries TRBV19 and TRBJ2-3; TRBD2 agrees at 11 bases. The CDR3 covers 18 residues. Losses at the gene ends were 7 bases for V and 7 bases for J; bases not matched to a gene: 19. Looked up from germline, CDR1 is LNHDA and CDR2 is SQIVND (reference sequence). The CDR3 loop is CASTEAQKTSGIAHTQYF. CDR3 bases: TGTGCCAGTACTGAGGCGCAGAAGACTAGCGGGATAGCCCATACGCAGTATTTT. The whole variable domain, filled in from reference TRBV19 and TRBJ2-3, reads DGGITQSPKYLFRKEGQNVTLSCEQNLNHDAMYWYRQDPGQGLRLIYYSQIVNDFQKGDIAEGYSVSREKKESFPLTVTSAQKNPTAFYLCASTEAQKTSGIAHTQYFGPGTRLTVL.

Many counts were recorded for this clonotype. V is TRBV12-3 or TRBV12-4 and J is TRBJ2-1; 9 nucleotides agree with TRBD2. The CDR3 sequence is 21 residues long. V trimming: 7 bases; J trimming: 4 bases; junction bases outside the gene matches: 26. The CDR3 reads CASTPLQRGLAGTGGYNEQFF. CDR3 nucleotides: TGTGCCAGCACTCCACTTCAAAGGGGGCTAGCGGGAACGGGGGGTTACAATGAGCAGTTCTTC.

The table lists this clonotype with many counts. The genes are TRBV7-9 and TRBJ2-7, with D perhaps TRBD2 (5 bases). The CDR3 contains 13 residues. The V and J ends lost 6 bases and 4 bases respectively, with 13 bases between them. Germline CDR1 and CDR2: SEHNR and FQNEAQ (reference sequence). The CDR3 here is CASRPGMVYEQYF. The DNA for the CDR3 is TGTGCCAGCAGACCCGGGATGGTTTACGAGCAGTACTTC.

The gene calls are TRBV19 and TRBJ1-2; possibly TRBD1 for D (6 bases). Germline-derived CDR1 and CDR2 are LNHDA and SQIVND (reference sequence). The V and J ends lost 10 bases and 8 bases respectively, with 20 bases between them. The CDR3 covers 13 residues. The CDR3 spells CAIPGESFGGYTF. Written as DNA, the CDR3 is TGTGCCATACCAGGGGAGAGCTTTGGCGGCTACACCTTC.

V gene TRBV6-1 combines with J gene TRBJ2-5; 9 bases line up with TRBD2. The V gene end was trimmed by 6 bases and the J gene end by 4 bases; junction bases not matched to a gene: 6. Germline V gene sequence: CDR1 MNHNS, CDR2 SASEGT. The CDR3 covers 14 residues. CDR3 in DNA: TGTGCCAGCAGATTAGCGGGAGAGGGAGAGACCCAGTACTTC. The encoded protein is CASRLAGEGETQYF.

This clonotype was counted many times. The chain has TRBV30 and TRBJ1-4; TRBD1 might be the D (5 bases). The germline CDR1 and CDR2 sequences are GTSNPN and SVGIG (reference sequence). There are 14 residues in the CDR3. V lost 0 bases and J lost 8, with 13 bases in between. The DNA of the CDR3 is TGTGCCTGGAGTGTGTTGGGGGGACCGGAAAAACTGTTTTTT. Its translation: CAWSVLGGPEKLFF.

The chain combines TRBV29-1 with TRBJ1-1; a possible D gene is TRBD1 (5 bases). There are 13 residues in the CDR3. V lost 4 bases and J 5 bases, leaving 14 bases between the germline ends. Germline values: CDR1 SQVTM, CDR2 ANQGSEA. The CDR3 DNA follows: TGCAGCGTTGTCAAGGGGAAGGGAACTGAAGCTTTCTTT. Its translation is CSVVKGKGTEAFF.

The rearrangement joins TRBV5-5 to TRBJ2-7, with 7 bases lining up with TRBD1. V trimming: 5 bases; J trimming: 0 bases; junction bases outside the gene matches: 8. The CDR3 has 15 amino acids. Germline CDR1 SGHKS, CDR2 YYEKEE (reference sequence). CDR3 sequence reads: CASRISRDSSYEQYV. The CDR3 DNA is TGTGCCAGCAGAATCAGCCGGGACAGCTCCTACGAGCAGTACGTC.

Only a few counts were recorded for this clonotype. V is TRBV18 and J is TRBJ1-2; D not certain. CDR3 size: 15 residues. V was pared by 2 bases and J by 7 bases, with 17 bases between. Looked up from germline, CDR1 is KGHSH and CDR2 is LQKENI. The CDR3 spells CASSPGIAGDAGYTF. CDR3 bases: TGTGCCAGCTCACCAGGTATAGCCGGGGATGCTGGCTACACCTTC.

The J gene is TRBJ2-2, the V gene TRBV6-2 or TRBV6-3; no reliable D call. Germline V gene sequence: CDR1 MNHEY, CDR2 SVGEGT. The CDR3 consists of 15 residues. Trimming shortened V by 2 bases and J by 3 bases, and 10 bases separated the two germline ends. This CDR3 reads CASSYLDGHTGELFF. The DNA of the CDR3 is TGTGCCAGCAGTTACCTTGACGGACACACCGGGGAGCTGTTTTTT.

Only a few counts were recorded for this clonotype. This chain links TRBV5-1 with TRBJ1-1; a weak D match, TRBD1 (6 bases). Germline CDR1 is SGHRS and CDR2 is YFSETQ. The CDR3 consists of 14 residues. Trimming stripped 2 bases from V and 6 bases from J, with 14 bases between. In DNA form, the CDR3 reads TGCGCCAGCAGCTTTAACTCCAGGGGACCTGAAGCTTTCTTT. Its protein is CASSFNSRGPEAFF.

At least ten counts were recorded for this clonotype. The CDR3 loop is CSVGLGDQPQHF. The CDR3 DNA reads TGCAGCGTTGGTCTGGGTGATCAGCCCCAGCATTTT. V and J are TRBV29-1 and TRBJ1-5; D remains ambiguous. The CDR3 spans 12 residues. Germline-derived CDR1 and CDR2 are SQVTM and ANQGSEA. V dropped 4 bases and J dropped 5 bases, with 9 bases sitting between them.

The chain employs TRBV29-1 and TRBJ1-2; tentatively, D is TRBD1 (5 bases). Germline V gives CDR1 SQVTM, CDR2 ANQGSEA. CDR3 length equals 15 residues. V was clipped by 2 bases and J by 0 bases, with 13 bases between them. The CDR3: CSVEREQGANYGYTF. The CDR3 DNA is TGCAGCGTTGAAAGGGAGCAGGGTGCTAACTATGGCTACACCTTC.